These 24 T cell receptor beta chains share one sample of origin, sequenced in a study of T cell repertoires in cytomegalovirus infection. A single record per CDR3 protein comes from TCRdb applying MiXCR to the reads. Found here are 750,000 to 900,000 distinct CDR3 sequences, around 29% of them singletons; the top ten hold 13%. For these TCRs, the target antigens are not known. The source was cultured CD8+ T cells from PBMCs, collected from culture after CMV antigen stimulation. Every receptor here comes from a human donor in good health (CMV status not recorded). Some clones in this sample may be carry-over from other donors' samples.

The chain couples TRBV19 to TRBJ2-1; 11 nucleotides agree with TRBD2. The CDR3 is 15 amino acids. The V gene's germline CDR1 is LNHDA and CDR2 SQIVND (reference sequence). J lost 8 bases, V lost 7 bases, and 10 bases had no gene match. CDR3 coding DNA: TGTGCCAGTACTCCTAGCGGGGGGCCGGGGCATGAGCAGTTCTTC. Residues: CASTPSGGPGHEQFF.

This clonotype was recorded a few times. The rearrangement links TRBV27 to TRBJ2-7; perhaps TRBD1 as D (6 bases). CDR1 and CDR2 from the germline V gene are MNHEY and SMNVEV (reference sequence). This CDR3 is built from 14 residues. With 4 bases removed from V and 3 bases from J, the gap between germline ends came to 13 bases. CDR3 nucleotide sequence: TGTGCCAGCAGTTCCCTGGACAGAAGCTACGAGCAGTACTTC. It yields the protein CASSSLDRSYEQYF.

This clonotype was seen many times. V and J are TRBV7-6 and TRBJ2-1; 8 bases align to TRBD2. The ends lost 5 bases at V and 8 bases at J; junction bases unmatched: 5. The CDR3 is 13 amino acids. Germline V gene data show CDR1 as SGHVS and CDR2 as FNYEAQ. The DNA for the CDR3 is TGTGCCAGCAGCCCCGGACTAGCTCATGAGCAGTTCTTC. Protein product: CASSPGLAHEQFF.

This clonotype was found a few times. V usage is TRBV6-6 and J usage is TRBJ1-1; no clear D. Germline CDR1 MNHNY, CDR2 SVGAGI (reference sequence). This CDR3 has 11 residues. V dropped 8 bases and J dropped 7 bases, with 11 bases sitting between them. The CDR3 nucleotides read TGTGCCAGCTTTGGCGCAGTTGAAGCTTTCTTT. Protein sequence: CASFGAVEAFF.

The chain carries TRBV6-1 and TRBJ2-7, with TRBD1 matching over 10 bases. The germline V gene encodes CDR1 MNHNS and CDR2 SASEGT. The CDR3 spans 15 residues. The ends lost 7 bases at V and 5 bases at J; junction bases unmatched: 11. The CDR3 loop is CASIKDRGRWDEQYF. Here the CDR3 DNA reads TGTGCCAGCATTAAAGACAGGGGGCGATGGGACGAGCAGTACTTC.

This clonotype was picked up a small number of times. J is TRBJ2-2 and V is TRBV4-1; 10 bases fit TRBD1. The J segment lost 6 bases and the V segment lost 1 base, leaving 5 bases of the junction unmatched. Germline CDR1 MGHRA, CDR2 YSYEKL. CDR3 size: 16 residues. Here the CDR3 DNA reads TGCGCCAGCAGCCAAGTTGGGACAGGGGAGGCCGGGGAGCTGTTTTTT. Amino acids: CASSQVGTGEAGELFF.

CDR3 region: CASSRSGSTDTQYF. In DNA, the CDR3 is TGTGCCAGCAGTCGTAGCGGGAGCACAGATACGCAGTATTTT. The chain joins TRBV9 to TRBJ2-3; 7 bases agree with TRBD2. There are 14 residues in the CDR3. V was pared by 5 bases and J by 0 bases, with 3 bases of the junction left unmatched. The V gene's germline CDR1 is SGDLS and CDR2 YYNGEE. The full variable domain, rest sourced from reference TRBV9 and TRBJ2-3, is DSGVTQTPKHLITATGQRVTLRCSPRSGDLSVYWYQQSLDQGLQFLIQYYNGEERAKGNILERFSAQQFPDLHSELNLSSLELGDSALYFCASSRSGSTDTQYFGPGTRLTVL.

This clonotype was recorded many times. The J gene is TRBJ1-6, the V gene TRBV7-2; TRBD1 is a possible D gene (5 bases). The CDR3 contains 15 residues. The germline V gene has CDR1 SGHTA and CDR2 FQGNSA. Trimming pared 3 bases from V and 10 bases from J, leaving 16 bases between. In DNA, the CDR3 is TGTGCCAGCAGCTTGTCCGGACAACTCTGGTCACCCCTCCACTTT. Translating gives CASSLSGQLWSPLHF.

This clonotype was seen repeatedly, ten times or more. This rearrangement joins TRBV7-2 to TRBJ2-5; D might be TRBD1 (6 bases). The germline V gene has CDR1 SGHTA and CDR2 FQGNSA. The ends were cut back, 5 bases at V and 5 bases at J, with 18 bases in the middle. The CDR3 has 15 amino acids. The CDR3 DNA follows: TGTGCCAGCAGCCCCGGACAGTTCAATGTCGAGACCCAGTACTTC. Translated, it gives CASSPGQFNVETQYF.

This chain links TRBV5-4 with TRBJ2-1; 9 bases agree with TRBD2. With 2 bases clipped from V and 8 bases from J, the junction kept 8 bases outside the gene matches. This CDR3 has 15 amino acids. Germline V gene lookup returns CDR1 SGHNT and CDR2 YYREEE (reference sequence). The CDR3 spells CASSFGGGAVDEQFF. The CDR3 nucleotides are TGTGCCAGCAGCTTTGGCGGGGGGGCTGTCGATGAGCAGTTCTTC.

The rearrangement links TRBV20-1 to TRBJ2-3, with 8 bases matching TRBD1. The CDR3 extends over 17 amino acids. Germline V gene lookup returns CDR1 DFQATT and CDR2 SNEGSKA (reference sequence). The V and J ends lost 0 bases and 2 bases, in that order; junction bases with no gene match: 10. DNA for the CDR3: TGCAGTGCTAGAGATGCCGGCAGGGGGCTAACCACAGATACGCAGTATTTT. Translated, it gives CSARDAGRGLTTDTQYF.

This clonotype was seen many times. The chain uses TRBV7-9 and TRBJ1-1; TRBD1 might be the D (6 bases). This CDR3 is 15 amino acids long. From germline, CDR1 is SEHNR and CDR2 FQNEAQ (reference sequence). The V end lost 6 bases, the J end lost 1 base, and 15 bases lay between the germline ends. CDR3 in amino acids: CASRPSTGANTEAFF. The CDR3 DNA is TGTGCCAGCAGACCATCGACAGGAGCGAACACTGAAGCTTTCTTT.

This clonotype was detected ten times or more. CDR3 region: CASSKTPWYEQFF. The CDR3, as DNA: TGTGCCAGCAGCAAAACCCCGTGGTATGAGCAGTTCTTC. The chain uses TRBV14 and TRBJ2-1; D unresolved. Trimming shortened V by 5 bases and J by 8 bases, and 13 bases separated the two germline ends. The CDR3 is 13 amino acids. From germline, CDR1 is SGHDN and CDR2 FVKESK.

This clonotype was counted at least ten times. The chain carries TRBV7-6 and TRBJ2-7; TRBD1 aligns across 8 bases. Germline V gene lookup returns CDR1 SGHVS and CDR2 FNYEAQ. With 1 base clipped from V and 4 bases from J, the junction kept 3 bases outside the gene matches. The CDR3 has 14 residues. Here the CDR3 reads CASSLGTGTYEQYF. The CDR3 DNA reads TGTGCCAGCAGCTTAGGGACAGGGACGTACGAGCAGTACTTC.

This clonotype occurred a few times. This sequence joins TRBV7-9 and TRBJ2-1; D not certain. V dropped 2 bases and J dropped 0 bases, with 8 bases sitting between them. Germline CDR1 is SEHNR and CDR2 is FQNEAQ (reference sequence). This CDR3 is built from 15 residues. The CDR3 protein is CASSLPEPSYNEQFF. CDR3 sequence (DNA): TGTGCCAGCAGCTTACCGGAACCCTCCTACAATGAGCAGTTCTTC.

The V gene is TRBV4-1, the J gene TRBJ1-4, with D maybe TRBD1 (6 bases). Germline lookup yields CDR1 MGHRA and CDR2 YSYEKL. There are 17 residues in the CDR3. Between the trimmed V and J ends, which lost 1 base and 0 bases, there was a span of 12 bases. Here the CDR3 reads CASSQARGGPTNEKLFF. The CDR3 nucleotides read TGCGCCAGCAGCCAAGCCCGGGGGGGGCCAACTAATGAAAAACTGTTTTTT.

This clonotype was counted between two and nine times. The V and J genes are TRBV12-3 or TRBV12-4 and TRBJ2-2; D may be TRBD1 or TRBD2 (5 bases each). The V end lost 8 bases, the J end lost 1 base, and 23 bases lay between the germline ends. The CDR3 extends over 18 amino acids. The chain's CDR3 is CASHGTPEPVGNTGELFF. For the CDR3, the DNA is TGTGCCAGCCATGGGACCCCCGAACCGGTGGGGAACACCGGGGAGCTGTTTTTT.

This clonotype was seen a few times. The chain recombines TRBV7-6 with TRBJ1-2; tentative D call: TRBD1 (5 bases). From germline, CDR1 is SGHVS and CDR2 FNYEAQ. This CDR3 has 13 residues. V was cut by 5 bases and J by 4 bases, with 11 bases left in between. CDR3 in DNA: TGTGCCAGCAGCGGGGCGGCAGTCTATGGCTACACCTTC. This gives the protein CASSGAAVYGYTF.

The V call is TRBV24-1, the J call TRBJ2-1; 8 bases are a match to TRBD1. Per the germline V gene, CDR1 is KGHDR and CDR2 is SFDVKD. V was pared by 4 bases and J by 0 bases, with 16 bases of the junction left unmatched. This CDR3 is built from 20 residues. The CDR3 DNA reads TGTGCCACCAGTGACCTGCCGGGACAGGACCCGCAGGGCTCCTACAATGAGCAGTTCTTC. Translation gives CATSDLPGQDPQGSYNEQFF.

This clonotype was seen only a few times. The CDR3 DNA reads TGCGCCAGCAGCTTGGAAGCCGGGGAGGTGGCCTGGGAGCAGTTCTTC. This translates into CASSLEAGEVAWEQFF. V and J are TRBV5-1 and TRBJ2-1; possibly TRBD2 for D (6 bases). Per germline, CDR1 SGHRS and CDR2 YFSETQ. V gave up 0 bases and J gave up 10 bases, with 20 bases separating them. The CDR3 has 16 residues.

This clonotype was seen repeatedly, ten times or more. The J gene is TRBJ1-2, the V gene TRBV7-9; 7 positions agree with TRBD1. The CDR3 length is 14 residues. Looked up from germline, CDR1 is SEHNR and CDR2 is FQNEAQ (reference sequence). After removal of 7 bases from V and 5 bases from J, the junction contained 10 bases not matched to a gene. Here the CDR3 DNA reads TGTGCCAGCACCGACGACAGGGAAATATATGGCTACACCTTC. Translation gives CASTDDREIYGYTF.

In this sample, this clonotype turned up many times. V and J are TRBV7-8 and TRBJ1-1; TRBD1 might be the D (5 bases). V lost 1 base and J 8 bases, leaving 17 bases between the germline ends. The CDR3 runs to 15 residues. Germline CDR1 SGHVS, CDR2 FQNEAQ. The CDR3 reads CASSLVRGRLLEAFF. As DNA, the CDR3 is TGTGCCAGCAGCTTAGTGAGGGGACGGCTCTTGGAAGCTTTCTTT.

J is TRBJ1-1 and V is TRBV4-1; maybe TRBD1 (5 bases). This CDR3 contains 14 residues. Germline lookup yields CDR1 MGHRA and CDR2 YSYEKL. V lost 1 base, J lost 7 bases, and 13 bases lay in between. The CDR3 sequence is CASSQASRVGEAFF. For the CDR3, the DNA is TGCGCCAGCAGCCAAGCGTCCAGGGTCGGTGAAGCTTTCTTT.

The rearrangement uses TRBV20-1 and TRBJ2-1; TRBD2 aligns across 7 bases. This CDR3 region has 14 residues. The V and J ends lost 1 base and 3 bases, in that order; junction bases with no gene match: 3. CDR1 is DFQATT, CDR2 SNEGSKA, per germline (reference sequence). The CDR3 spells CSARVLADYNEQFF. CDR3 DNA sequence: TGCAGTGCTAGAGTCCTAGCGGACTACAATGAGCAGTTCTTC.